This T cell receptor (beta chain) emerged from a study of T cells in Graves' hyperthyroidism and ophthalmopathy. Uncontrolled infections, other autoimmune diseases, pregnancy or lactation led to exclusion of patients. CDR1 is MRHNA and CDR2 is SNTAGT in the germline V gene. This CDR3 is 16 amino acids long. V was pared by 3 bases and J by 4 bases, with 8 bases of the junction left unmatched. RNA transcripts provided the source from which TCR beta CDR3 regions were amplified. The HTBI primer set drove a first-round RT-PCR of the TCR CDR3. TCRdb reprocessed the multiplex PCR reads with MiXCR, giving one entry per CDR3 protein. The table includes 450,000 to 600,000 distinct CDR3 sequences, approximately 20% detected once.

The V call is TRBV6-4, the J call TRBJ2-3, with 9 bases identical to TRBD2. The clonotype originates from a man in his forties or fifties with Graves' ophthalmopathy. Sequenced input: blood. The CDR3 DNA follows: TGTGCCAGCAGTGAAATGGGACTAGCATCCCCAGATACGCAGTATTTT. Encoded protein: CASSEMGLASPDTQYF.